This entry lists 26 T cell receptor beta chains sequenced from one sample in a study of blood T cells in healthy people across ages. Sample-barcoded 5' priming and a J-beta primer mix drove a second PCR of roughly 7 to 11 cycles. Using its own MiXCR run on the 5' RACE reads, TCRdb lists one record per CDR3 protein. The sample lists 850,000 or so distinct CDR3 sequences; 29% were seen once. Sequenced sample: blood. The receptors stem from a woman older than 75 in good health.

The table lists this clonotype with many counts. The rearrangement uses TRBV5-1 and TRBJ2-4, with D unclear. The CDR3 spans 14 residues. Trimming shortened V by 4 bases and J by 0 bases, and 8 bases separated the two germline ends. From germline, CDR1 is SGHRS and CDR2 YFSETQ. CDR3 nucleotide sequence: TGCGCCAGCAGCCCCTATTCAGCCAAAAACATTCAGTACTTC. It is translated as CASSPYSAKNIQYF.

The sample holds a few counts of this clonotype. The gene calls are TRBV9 and TRBJ2-7, with 8 bases that match TRBD1. The CDR3 is made up of 14 amino acids. The J segment lost 2 bases and the V segment lost 4 bases, leaving 5 bases of the junction unmatched. Germline V CDR1 and CDR2: SGDLS, YYNGEE. DNA for the CDR3: TGTGCCAGCAGCCCTTGGGACAGGCCCTACGAGCAGTACTTC. This encodes CASSPWDRPYEQYF. The full variable domain, in which reference TRBV9 and TRBJ2-7 provide the parts outside the CDR3, is DSGVTQTPKHLITATGQRVTLRCSPRSGDLSVYWYQQSLDQGLQFLIQYYNGEERAKGNILERFSAQQFPDLHSELNLSSLELGDSALYFCASSPWDRPYEQYFGPGTRLTVT.

CDR3 in amino acids: CASSTTSGGPSSYNEQFF. The CDR3 DNA reads TGTGCCAGCAGCACGACTAGCGGGGGGCCGAGCTCCTACAATGAGCAGTTCTTC. This rearrangement joins TRBV6-1 to TRBJ2-1; 13 nucleotides agree with TRBD2. J was trimmed by 0 bases and V by 6 bases; bases with no gene match: 8. Germline CDR1 reads MNHNS; CDR2 reads SASEGT. The CDR3 sequence is 18 residues long.

The V and J genes are TRBV6-2 or TRBV6-3 and TRBJ1-1; TRBD1 is a possible D gene (6 bases). This CDR3 has 15 residues. Trimming shortened V by 6 bases and J by 1 base, and 15 bases separated the two germline ends. Germline V CDR1 and CDR2: MNHEY, SVGEGT. The CDR3 loop reads CASRETGVPNTEAFF. In DNA, the CDR3 is TGTGCCAGCAGGGAGACAGGCGTACCGAACACTGAAGCTTTCTTT.

The CDR3 region is CAWSINSLGNEKLFF. For the CDR3, the DNA is TGTGCCTGGAGTATTAACAGCTTGGGTAATGAAAAACTGTTTTTT. V and J are TRBV30 and TRBJ1-4; D uncertain. This CDR3 spans 15 amino acids. V was pared by 2 bases and J by 4 bases, with 14 bases between. Germline lookup yields CDR1 GTSNPN and CDR2 SVGIG (reference sequence).

In its sample, this clonotype was seen many times. The J gene is TRBJ2-5, the V gene TRBV20-1; D remains ambiguous. V lost 4 bases and J 2 bases, leaving 5 bases between the germline ends. CDR1 and CDR2 (germline): DFQATT, SNEGSKA (reference sequence). The CDR3 has 11 amino acids. This CDR3 reads CSATFQETQYF. The CDR3 bases are TGCAGTGCTACCTTTCAAGAGACCCAGTACTTC.

With regard to this clonotype: The junction and the germline gene differ at one end; a read error may be behind it. This rearrangement joins TRBV3-1 to TRBJ2-7; 11 bases map to TRBD2. CDR1 is LGHDT, CDR2 YNNKEL, per germline (reference sequence). The CDR3 sequence is 15 residues long. CDR3 coding DNA: TGTGCCGGCAGCTGGGGACTAGCGGACTACAATGAGCAGTACTTC. Encoded protein: CAGSWGLADYNEQYF.

This sequence joins TRBV20-1 and TRBJ2-2; TRBD2 agrees at 7 bases. The germline V gene has CDR1 DFQATT and CDR2 SNEGSKA (reference sequence). V was pared by 5 bases and J by 5 bases, with 11 bases of the junction left unmatched. This CDR3 region has 15 residues. CDR3 in amino acids: CSASPGGFGTGELFF. Written as DNA, the CDR3 is TGCAGTGCTTCCCCCGGGGGGTTTGGAACCGGGGAGCTGTTTTTT.

A note on this clonotype: This may be a read error, as it is one base from a much larger clone. The conserved phenylalanine or tryptophan is not found at the CDR3 terminus, so this likely reflects a read error. The gene calls are TRBV5-4 and TRBJ1-2, with D maybe TRBD1 (6 bases). Trimming removed 1 base from V and 8 bases from J, with 15 bases in between. The CDR3 covers 14 residues. Germline V gene data show CDR1 as SGHNT and CDR2 as YYREEE (reference sequence). The CDR3 sequence is CASSLLQGVSGYTV. CDR3 sequence (DNA): TGTGCCAGCAGCTTGTTACAGGGAGTATCCGGCTACACCGTC.

V is TRBV20-1 and J is TRBJ1-5; 7 nucleotides agree with TRBD1. The V and J ends lost 0 bases and 7 bases, in that order; junction bases with no gene match: 6. This CDR3 spans 14 amino acids. Germline CDR1 is DFQATT and CDR2 is SNEGSKA (reference sequence). The CDR3 region is CSARDQRGLQPQHF. In nucleotides, the CDR3 is TGCAGTGCTAGAGATCAGAGGGGGCTCCAGCCCCAGCATTTT.

This clonotype was detected only a few times. V gene TRBV7-2 combines with J gene TRBJ2-1; 9 bases align to TRBD2. In germline, CDR1 is SGHTA, CDR2 FQGNSA. The CDR3 is 16 amino acids. J lost 8 bases, V lost 0 bases, and 8 bases had no gene match. This chain's CDR3 is CASSLARRGGRDEQFF. DNA of the CDR3: TGTGCCAGCAGCTTAGCGCGGCGGGGGGGCCGGGATGAGCAGTTCTTC.

The chain couples TRBV9 to TRBJ2-2; TRBD2 agrees at 8 bases. Germline CDR1 and CDR2: SGDLS and YYNGEE. V lost 4 bases, J lost 0 bases, and 5 bases stayed unmatched. The CDR3 has 16 amino acids. The CDR3, as DNA: TGTGCCAGCAGCCTTAGCGGGGCTACGAACACCGGGGAGCTGTTTTTT. Its protein is CASSLSGATNTGELFF.

This clonotype showed up many times. The chain joins TRBV5-1 to TRBJ1-2; TRBD1 matches at 8 bases. CDR1 SGHRS and CDR2 YFSETQ come from the germline V gene. CDR3 length: 14 amino acids. V was pared by 0 bases and J by 4 bases, with 2 bases of the junction left unmatched. CDR3 sequence: CASSLVGQAYGYTF. DNA of the CDR3: TGCGCCAGCAGCTTGGTGGGACAGGCCTATGGCTACACCTTC.

V is TRBV20-1 and J is TRBJ2-2, with 8 bases matching TRBD2. Unmatched junction bases numbered 4, after V lost 0 bases and J lost 4 bases. The CDR3 spans 15 residues. Germline CDR1 DFQATT, CDR2 SNEGSKA (reference sequence). CDR3 sequence reads: CSARDGRGGTGELFF. The CDR3, as DNA: TGCAGTGCTAGAGATGGACGGGGGGGCACCGGGGAGCTGTTTTTT.

In its sample, this clonotype was seen many times. The rearrangement joins TRBV5-1 to TRBJ2-7; 7 bases line up with TRBD1. V dropped 3 bases and J dropped 6; count of bases not matched to a gene: 9. The CDR3 spans 14 residues. Germline V gene data show CDR1 as SGHRS and CDR2 as YFSETQ. The CDR3 DNA follows: TGCGCCAGCAGCTACGACAGGGTAAGGGGCGAGCAGTACTTC. Translation gives CASSYDRVRGEQYF.

This clonotype was picked up many times. V usage is TRBV7-2 and J usage is TRBJ2-3; the D gene could be TRBD1 or TRBD2 (6 bases each). Trimming took off 7 bases at V and 6 bases at J, with 23 bases between the two ends. This CDR3 has 16 residues. Per germline, CDR1 SGHTA and CDR2 FQGNSA. CDR3: CASTTPNPGGQDTQYF. Here the CDR3 DNA reads TGTGCCAGCACCACTCCTAACCCCGGGGGCCAGGATACGCAGTATTTT.

The chain recombines TRBV7-2 with TRBJ2-2, with D possibly matching TRBD2 (6 bases). The CDR3 has 15 amino acids. The germline V gene encodes CDR1 SGHTA and CDR2 FQGNSA. V was pared by 8 bases and J by 5 bases, with 18 bases between. CDR3 sequence: CASGSWEARTGELFF. Written as DNA, the CDR3 is TGTGCCAGCGGAAGTTGGGAGGCCAGAACCGGGGAGCTGTTTTTT.

Comments on this clonotype: This could be a read error, since a much larger clone is one nucleotide away. The chain uses TRBV5-1 and TRBJ2-7; 10 nucleotides match TRBD2. The germline CDR1 and CDR2 sequences are SGHRS and YFSETQ. The CDR3 extends over 17 amino acids. V was clipped by 0 bases and J by 7 bases; unmatched bases: 13. Here the CDR3 reads CASSLGLSAGGPHEQYF. In nucleotides, the CDR3 is TGCGCCAGCAGCTTGGGATTGTCAGCGGGGGGGCCTCATGAGCAGTACTTC.

Here the CDR3 reads CASIKAGTGNQPQHF. The CDR3 nucleotides are TGTGCCAGCATCAAGGCCGGGACAGGGAATCAGCCCCAGCATTTT. V gene TRBV6-2 or TRBV6-3 combines with J gene TRBJ1-5, with 9 bases fitting TRBD1. Germline-derived CDR1 and CDR2 are MNHEY and SVGEGT. The junction had 8 bases not matched to a gene; V was cut back by 7 bases and J by 4 bases. This CDR3 contains 15 residues.

This clonotype has ten or more counts. The V gene is TRBV27, the J gene TRBJ2-1; 14 nucleotides align to TRBD2. The CDR3 contains 16 residues. J lost 9 bases, V lost 4 bases, and 8 bases had no gene match. Germline assignment: CDR1 MNHEY and CDR2 SMNVEV (reference sequence). Here the CDR3 DNA reads TGTGCCAGCAGTTCCCAGACTAGCGGGGGGGCCATTGAGCAGTTCTTC. Translation: CASSSQTSGGAIEQFF.

This clonotype has only a few counts. V is TRBV18 and J is TRBJ2-5, with TRBD1 identical over 9 bases. The CDR3 covers 15 residues. After removal of 5 bases from V and 4 bases from J, the junction contained 8 bases not matched to a gene. Germline lookup yields CDR1 KGHSH and CDR2 LQKENI. The CDR3 loop reads CASSNRQGVRETQYF. CDR3 DNA: TGTGCCAGCTCAAACAGACAGGGGGTCCGAGAGACCCAGTACTTC.

This clonotype was counted between two and nine times. V gene TRBV24-1 combines with J gene TRBJ2-5; 7 bases align to TRBD1. This CDR3 contains 15 residues. J lost 1 base, V lost 0 bases, and 1 base had no gene match. Germline V gives CDR1 KGHDR, CDR2 SFDVKD. The CDR3 region has the DNA TGTGCCACCAGTGATTTGGGGACAGCCCAAGAGACCCAGTACTTC. Translating gives CATSDLGTAQETQYF.

V and J are TRBV20-1 and TRBJ2-5, with 8 bases that match TRBD2. The germline gives CDR1 DFQATT, CDR2 SNEGSKA (reference sequence). The V and J ends lost 5 bases and 2 bases, in that order; junction bases with no gene match: 7. This CDR3 spans 14 amino acids. This CDR3 is CSAGAIAGQETQYF. Written as DNA, the CDR3 is TGCAGTGCTGGAGCAATAGCGGGACAAGAGACCCAGTACTTC.

V is TRBV28 and J is TRBJ1-2, with D tentatively TRBD1 (5 bases). The germline V gene has CDR1 MDHEN and CDR2 SYDVKM. The CDR3 consists of 14 residues. Trimming removed 7 bases from V and 7 bases from J, with 19 bases in between. CDR3 DNA sequence: TGTGCCAGCACCCTCGGTACGGGGGAGAGTGGCTACACCTTC. It translates to CASTLGTGESGYTF.

Concerning this clonotype: This may be a read error: a much more frequent sequence differs by one nucleotide. The rearrangement joins TRBV7-2 to TRBJ2-5, with D possibly matching TRBD2 (6 bases). The V gene lost 5 bases and the J gene lost 11 bases, with 21 bases spanning the gap. The CDR3 totals 14 residues. Germline CDR1 is SGHTA and CDR2 is FQGNSA. CDR3 nucleotides: TGTGCCAGCAGCCTGGGGACTTGGTACAATGAGCAGTACTTC. As protein: CASSLGTWYNEQYF.

A few counts support this clonotype. The rearrangement joins TRBV7-2 to TRBJ2-7, with a possible D match to TRBD2 (5 bases). Germline values: CDR1 SGHTA, CDR2 FQGNSA. The CDR3 contains 14 residues. The V end lost 1 base, the J end lost 3 bases, and 10 bases lay between the germline ends. In nucleotides, the CDR3 is TGTGCCAGCAGCTTAGGGATAGGGAGCTACGAGCAGTACTTC. Residues: CASSLGIGSYEQYF.